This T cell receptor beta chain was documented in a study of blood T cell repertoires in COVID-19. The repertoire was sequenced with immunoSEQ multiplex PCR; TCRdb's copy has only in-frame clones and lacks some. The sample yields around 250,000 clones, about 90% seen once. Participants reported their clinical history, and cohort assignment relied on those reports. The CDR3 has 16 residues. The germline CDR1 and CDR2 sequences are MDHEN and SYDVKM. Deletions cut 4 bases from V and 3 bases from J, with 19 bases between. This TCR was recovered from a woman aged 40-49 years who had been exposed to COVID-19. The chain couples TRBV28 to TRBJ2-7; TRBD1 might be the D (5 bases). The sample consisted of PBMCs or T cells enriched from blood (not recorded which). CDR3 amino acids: CASSSIITGIIYEQYF. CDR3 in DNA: TGTGCCAGCAGTTCCATTATAACAGGTATTATCTACGAGCAGTACTTC. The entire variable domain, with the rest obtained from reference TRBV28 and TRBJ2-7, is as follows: DVKVTQSSRYLVKRTGEKVFLECVQDMDHENMFWYRQDPGLGLRLIYFSYDVKMKEKGDIPEGYSVSREKKERFSLILESASTNQTSMYLCASSSIITGIIYEQYFGPGTRLTVT.